This section outlines one T cell receptor (beta chain) sequence together with its context. Its antigen is unidentified. Unfractionated whole blood served as the source for total RNA extraction. These data belong to a study of human T cells and chemical hapten exposure. The library put unique molecular identifiers onto individual cDNA molecules. Original data processing: Individual samples carried between about 20,000 and 700,000 TCRs, with more than 95,000 as the median. One entry per CDR3 protein, called by TCRdb with MiXCR from the 5' RACE reads. These V and J calls derive from TCRdb rather than the authors' analysis. The table lists under 150,000 distinct CDR3 sequences, roughly 18% of them singletons, with 2.5% to 3% in the top ten. Study-level findings and limits: High-frequency TCRs, those above 1 in 1000, stayed the same after DPC sensitization.

There are 15 residues in the CDR3. Losses at the gene ends were 1 base for V and 2 bases for J; bases not matched to a gene: 2. Germline values: CDR1 LGHDT, CDR2 YNNKEL (reference sequence). This chain joins TRBV3-1 and TRBJ2-7; 10 bases line up with TRBD1. This TCR came from a human donor in good health. The CDR3 reads CASSQVGTGAYEQYF. In DNA form, the CDR3 reads TGTGCCAGCAGCCAAGTCGGGACAGGGGCCTACGAGCAGTACTTC.